The TCR beta chain under discussion was sequenced for a study of Graves' ophthalmopathy and Graves' hyperthyroidism. To note about this clonotype: Antigen specificity is unknown. A clone one base away is much larger, so this may be a read error.

RNA transcripts yielded amplified TCR beta CDR3 regions. Following a first-round RT-PCR that used HTBI primers, a second-round multiplex PCR was carried out. MiXCR, run by TCRdb on the multiplex PCR reads, gives a single entry per CDR3 protein. The sample carries 650,000 to 800,000 distinct CDR3 sequences, about two fifths recorded once. CDR3 length equals 13 residues. The germline V gene encodes CDR1 ENHRY and CDR2 SYGVKD. Whole-study results and caveats: Blood contained most expanded thyroid clonotypes exceeding 0.001 frequency. In predicting ophthalmopathy progression, the model reached 70.59% sensitivity and 72.22% specificity. For separating ophthalmopathy from stable hyperthyroidism, a 13-signature model gave 85% to 90% sensitivity and roughly 77% specificity.

The clonotype comes from an adult man with Graves' ophthalmopathy. The sample was peripheral blood. The V gene is TRBV10-3, the J gene TRBJ1-1; D remains ambiguous. In nucleotides, the CDR3 is TGTGCCAGCAGTTTAGTGGTCGGGGTCGGGGCTTTCTTT. The encoded protein is CASSLVVGVGAFF.